A selection of T cell receptor beta chains follows, all from one sample in a study of PD-1 blockade in classical Hodgkin lymphoma. The method was immunoSEQ multiplex PCR; TCRdb's version includes in-frame clones alone and lacks a portion of them. The sample has approximately 20,000 clones, 80% seen once. Sequencing used peripheral blood mononuclear cells (PBMCs), obtained before the second cycle of nivolumab. These TCRs come from a human donor with classical Hodgkin lymphoma. Each CDR3 is given with its conserved first and last residue. A D gene is named only where the DNA matches it firmly. Size is stated for part of the rows, as once, few or many counts, or as a class when the clone is expanded.

DNA	CDR3	J	size	V	D
TGTGCCAGCAGCTCCGATCCGTCTGGGGCCAACGTCCTGACTTTC	CASSSDPSGANVLTF	TRBJ2-6	-	TRBV11-2	-
TGTGCCAGCAGCTCGCCCTCGAATGAGCAGTTCTTC	CASSSPSNEQFF	TRBJ2-1	-	TRBV7-9	-
TGTGCCAGCAGTGACCCGACAGGGGGCCTCAATGAGCAGTTCTTC	CASSDPTGGLNEQFF	TRBJ2-1	-	TRBV25-1	TRBD1
TGTGCCAGCAGTGTTCAGGGGTCCTACGAGCAGTACTTC	CASSVQGSYEQYF	TRBJ2-7	once	TRBV27	-
TGTGCCAGCAGCCCCCTGGCTGGAGATACGCAGTATTTT	CASSPLAGDTQYF	TRBJ2-3	-	TRBV25-1	-
TGTGCCAGCAAGGCCTACGGGAACACCGGGGAGCTGTTTTTT	CASKAYGNTGELFF	TRBJ2-2	-	TRBV28	-
TGTGCCAGCAGTAACTCTGGCGGGAGGATTCGAAATGAGCAGTTCTTC	CASSNSGGRIRNEQFF	TRBJ2-1	-	TRBV6-5	TRBD2
TGTGCCAGCAGTTTGGACGGGAGGGTGACCCAGTACTTC	CASSLDGRVTQYF	TRBJ2-5	-	TRBV28	TRBD2
TGTGCCAGCACTAGAGCCCCGCGGATCGAGCAGTACTTC	CASTRAPRIEQYF	TRBJ2-7	-	TRBV2	-
TGTGCCAGCAGCTTAGGGCCGGAAAATGGCAATCAGCCCCAGCATTTT	CASSLGPENGNQPQHF	TRBJ1-5	-	TRBV7-2	-
TGTGCCAGTAGTATAGGACTAGCCACAGATACGCAGTATTTT	CASSIGLATDTQYF	TRBJ2-3	-	TRBV19	TRBD2
TGTGCCAGCAGATCCACAGGGGGCGCCGGAAACACCATATATTTT	CASRSTGGAGNTIYF	TRBJ1-3	-	TRBV6-5	TRBD1
TGTGCCAGCAGTGAAAGGGCGGGGGCCTTGAGCAATCAGCCCCAGCATTTT	CASSERAGALSNQPQHF	TRBJ1-5	once	TRBV6-1	-
TGTGCCAGCCGGCCGCGGGAGGGTGGCCTTGAGACCCAGTACTTC	CASRPREGGLETQYF	TRBJ2-5	-	TRBV6-5	TRBD2
TGTGCCAGCAGTCCTCCGGGACAGGAATCCCGGCAGTACTTC	CASSPPGQESRQYF	TRBJ2-7	few	TRBV6-1	TRBD1
TGTGCCAGTAGTATAGTGAGAGGAGAGACCCAGTACTTC	CASSIVRGETQYF	TRBJ2-5	-	TRBV19	-
TGTGCCAGCAGCAGGACACCAGGACGGCCCCAGCATTTT	CASSRTPGRPQHF	TRBJ1-5	once	TRBV6-6	-
TGCAGCGTGGGACTAGCAGTCACCGGGGAGCTGTTTTTT	CSVGLAVTGELFF	TRBJ2-2	-	TRBV29-1	TRBD2
TGCGCCCCGCCCAGGGGGCCCTATGGCTACACCTTC	CAPPRGPYGYTF	TRBJ1-2	-	TRBV5-1	TRBD1
TGTGCCAGCAGCTTAGAACCCGGTAGAGCTTTCTTT	CASSLEPGRAFF	TRBJ1-1	-	TRBV7-8	-
TGTGCCAGTAGTACCCGGGGTAGTCTAGCGGGGTGGGAGACCCAGTACTTC	CASSTRGSLAGWETQYF	TRBJ2-5	-	TRBV19	TRBD2
TGTGCCAGCAGCCTGACAGGGGAGACTAATGAAAAACTGTTTTTT	CASSLTGETNEKLFF	TRBJ1-4	few	TRBV5-6	TRBD1
TGTGCCAGCAGCGCAACTAGCGACTCCTACGAGCAGTACTTC	CASSATSDSYEQYF	TRBJ2-7	-	TRBV9	TRBD2
TGTGCCAGCAGTCTCCATCCACTAGCGGCCTACAATGAGCAGTTCTTC	CASSLHPLAAYNEQFF	TRBJ2-1	-	TRBV28	TRBD2
TGTGCCTGGAACGATAAGAAGGGACAGGGCGCGAACACCGGGGAGCTGTTTTTT	CAWNDKKGQGANTGELFF	TRBJ2-2	-	TRBV30	TRBD1
TGTGCCAGCAGTTTAATATCGGAGACCCAGTACTTC	CASSLISETQYF	TRBJ2-5	few	TRBV27	-
TGTGCCAGTAGTTGGCGGGCCCCCCCTTACAATGAGCAGTTCTTC	CASSWRAPPYNEQFF	TRBJ2-1	-	TRBV19	-
TGTGCCAGCAGCCAACAGCGGTACCAAGAGACCCAGTACTTC	CASSQQRYQETQYF	TRBJ2-5	-	TRBV7-9	-
TGTGCCAGCAGTACCCGGACAGGGATTGTCTATGGCTACACCTTC	CASSTRTGIVYGYTF	TRBJ1-2	once	TRBV6-1	TRBD1
TGTGCCGGAAGGGTTAGTGGGGGAGATACGCAGTATTTT	CAGRVSGGDTQYF	TRBJ2-3	-	TRBV6-1	-
TGTGCCAGCACAGGGATTTCAGCTCAGTACTTC	CASTGISAQYF	TRBJ2-4	once	TRBV6-6	-
TGTGCCAGTAGTATAAGGACAGGGGCAGGCACCGGGGAGCTGTTTTTT	CASSIRTGAGTGELFF	TRBJ2-2	few	TRBV19	TRBD1
TGTGCCAGCAGGAACAGGGTTGGGGGCACCGGGGAGCTGTTTTTT	CASRNRVGGTGELFF	TRBJ2-2	few	TRBV6-1	-
TGCGCCAGCAGCTTGGGGCCTGCAGGAAAACTGTTTTTT	CASSLGPAGKLFF	TRBJ1-4	-	TRBV5-1	-
TGTGCCAGCAGCTTTCAGGCTTACGAGCAGTACTTC	CASSFQAYEQYF	TRBJ2-7	-	TRBV5-6	-
TGTGCTAGTGGTTTAGGCCCGGGCACTGAAGCTTTCTTT	CASGLGPGTEAFF	TRBJ1-1	few	TRBV12-5	-
TGCGCCAGCAGCCCGTTGACAGGGGAAGAGACCCAGTACTTC	CASSPLTGEETQYF	TRBJ2-5	once	TRBV5-1	TRBD1
TGTGCCAGCAGCTTAAATAGCGGGATCTCCTACAATGAGCAGTTCTTC	CASSLNSGISYNEQFF	TRBJ2-1	-	TRBV7-9	TRBD2
TGTGCCAGCAGCTTAGCGCTAGGGACTAGCGGGAGAGACACCGGGGAGCTGTTTTTT	CASSLALGTSGRDTGELFF	TRBJ2-2	-	TRBV7-9	TRBD2
TGTGCCAGCAGTGGCAGGGGAGCCCTGAACACTGAAGCTTTCTTT	CASSGRGALNTEAFF	TRBJ1-1	-	TRBV6-1	-
TGTGCCAGCAGCTCACCCGGGGGTTACAATGAGCAGTTCTTC	CASSSPGGYNEQFF	TRBJ2-1	-	TRBV7-2	-
TGCGCCAGCAGCCCCCAAGGCAAGGGCAACAATGAGCAGTTCTTC	CASSPQGKGNNEQFF	TRBJ2-1	once	TRBV5-1	-